Listed below are T cell receptor beta chains from one sample, sequenced in a study of blood T cell repertoires in COVID-19. Data came from immunoSEQ multiplex PCR; TCRdb stores just in-frame clones and leaves some out. The sample shows around 280,000 clones, around 87% of them seen only once. The material sequenced was PBMCs or T cells enriched from blood (not recorded which). Every receptor here comes from a woman between 18 and 29 years old with acute COVID-19. CDR3s leave out the opening cysteine and the closing phenylalanine or tryptophan. Fields, in order: V gene, J gene, CDR3 protein.

TRBV28	TRBJ1-6	ASSTGKYNSPLH
TRBV5-1	TRBJ2-7	ASSLARGVSYEQY
TRBV7-9	TRBJ1-5	ASSVSGHRYSNQPQH
TRBV28	TRBJ2-7	ASSRRVSYEQY
TRBV4-1	TRBJ1-2	ASSGETGTANNYGYT
TRBV12-3/TRBV12-4	TRBJ2-5	ASIGGRAETQY
TRBV19	TRBJ1-1	ASSLQVMNTEAF
TRBV14	TRBJ1-1	ASSLYSLRDRGLGNTEAF
TRBV4-1	TRBJ2-7	ASSLANEQY
TRBV11-2	TRBJ1-4	ASRNWGGKNEKLF
TRBV7-7	TRBJ1-1	ASSLAANTEAF
TRBV30	TRBJ2-7	ALSRPYEQY
TRBV7-9	TRBJ1-6	ASSPPDRDNSPLH
TRBV27	TRBJ2-1	ATGLAGGPGSYNEQF
TRBV7-2	TRBJ2-7	ASSLGYRGSYEQY
TRBV19	TRBJ2-1	ASTRLASNEQF
TRBV11-2	TRBJ2-1	ASSHYNEQF
TRBV27	TRBJ1-5	ASSLGGGDQPQH
TRBV18	TRBJ2-5	ASSPPGTGRLASQETQY
TRBV4-1	TRBJ1-6	ASSQGKGQGAYSPLH
TRBV30	TRBJ2-2	AWSGLAGEETGELF
TRBV14	TRBJ2-7	ASSHLTGTAVYEQY
TRBV30	TRBJ2-3	AWSVFFGGGGSDTQY
TRBV10-3	TRBJ1-6	AIGETGGNSPLH
TRBV4-3	TRBJ2-7	ASSQTISGSSYEQY
TRBV27	TRBJ2-7	ASSLAGGPAYEQY
TRBV5-1	TRBJ1-3	ASSLSEVSGNTIY
TRBV5-1	TRBJ2-2	ASRLSGGAGELF
TRBV18	TRBJ2-7	ASSPRQGPSYEQY
TRBV3-1/TRBV3-2	TRBJ2-7	ASSQPGGLHEQY
TRBV27	TRBJ2-7	ASSLWQGGNEQY
TRBV7-6	TRBJ2-5	ASSLARVQETQY
TRBV7-2	TRBJ1-6	ASSLGDRLRAPLH
TRBV6-5	TRBJ1-1	ASSLLTPNTEAF
TRBV5-1	TRBJ2-1	ASSTEYNEQF
TRBV5-1	TRBJ2-7	ASSLGLLAGTRMEY
TRBV7-9	TRBJ2-7	ASSPELSGKPPYEQY
TRBV29-1	TRBJ1-1	SGRTESTEAF
TRBV6-2/TRBV6-3	TRBJ1-5	ASSYSRTGGSNQPQH
TRBV7-8	TRBJ2-7	ASSQGPGVAYEQY
TRBV20-1	TRBJ2-7	SASAIGYEQY
TRBV10-2	TRBJ2-1	ASVASGHNEQF
TRBV5-6	TRBJ1-2	ASSFYRGYGYT
TRBV19	TRBJ1-5	ASTILGGLGQPQH
TRBV4-1	TRBJ2-1	ASSQGLRGGEQF